The clone carrying this T cell receptor (beta chain) was seen a handful of times. Under the authors' procedure: How many nucleated cells were present was estimated from reference gene primer amplification. Produced via immunoSEQ multiplex PCR; TCRdb's table is partial and in-frame only. Clonal size and the V and J genes are those of that table, whereas D and trimming came from the DNA. The data contain around 130,000 clones, roughly nine tenths of them singletons. The data were obtained in a study of blood T cell repertoires in COVID-19. The overall study: Acute and convalescent COVID-19 samples came from the United States, Italy and Spain. Sample material is recorded as cDNA or gDNA derived from T cells, B-cell-depleted T cells, or PBMCs.

Germline V gene lookup returns CDR1 KGHSH and CDR2 LQKENI. The CDR3 contains 16 residues. V shed 6 bases, J shed 0 bases, and the junction held 6 bases outside the gene matches. The chain has TRBV18 and TRBJ1-5, with 9 bases aligning to TRBD1. The source material was peripheral blood. The receptor's source is a man aged 45-65 years with active COVID-19. The CDR3: CASSRTGVYSNQPQHF. The CDR3 bases are TGTGCCAGCTCCAGGACAGGGGTTTATAGCAATCAGCCCCAGCATTTT.